This T cell receptor beta chain was recorded in a study of memory CD4+ T cells and cytomegalovirus serostatus. Single viable CD3+CD4+CD8-CD45RO+ cells were sorted as the memory CD4+ T cells. Positive selection with CD4 microbeads enriched total CD4+ T cells. Findings and caveats of the study: Each of some 67 CMV-associated TCRbeta sequences occurred in one to five individuals.

This clone was observed once. Its target is not known. Some clones are missing from TCRdb's copy, which holds only in-frame ones; the method was immunoSEQ multiplex PCR. Found here are 50,000 to 65,000 clones, approximately 77% of them singletons; the top ten hold about 1%. CDR3 length equals 13 residues. V was shortened by 4 bases and J by 4 bases, with 12 bases between the two germline ends. CDR1 and CDR2 (germline): SGHRS, YFSETQ. The sequence came from an adult in good health and CMV-seronegative. The chain employs TRBV5-1 and TRBJ2-7; the D gene is possibly TRBD2 (6 bases). The sample was memory CD4+ T cells from blood. The CDR3 DNA follows: TGCGCCAGCAGCACGGGACTCCAATACGAGCAGTACTTC. It translates to CASSTGLQYEQYF.